Listed here is a single TCR beta chain. The sample belongs to a study of control samples from healthy donors and cancer patients. TCRdb's table, derived via immunoSEQ multiplex PCR, lists solely in-frame clones and lacks some. The sample has about 150,000 clones; approximately 93% are singletons. Sequenced material: blood. The sequence was collected from a man between 35 and 55 years old in good health.

CDR3 bases: TGTGCCAGCAGTTACTCGAGGGATGAAAAACTGTTTTTT. It encodes CASSYSRDEKLFF. The rearrangement joins TRBV6-5 to TRBJ1-4; no reliable D call. The V end was cut by 0 bases, the J end by 6 bases, with 5 bases between. This CDR3 has 13 amino acids. From germline, CDR1 is MNHEY and CDR2 SVGAGI.